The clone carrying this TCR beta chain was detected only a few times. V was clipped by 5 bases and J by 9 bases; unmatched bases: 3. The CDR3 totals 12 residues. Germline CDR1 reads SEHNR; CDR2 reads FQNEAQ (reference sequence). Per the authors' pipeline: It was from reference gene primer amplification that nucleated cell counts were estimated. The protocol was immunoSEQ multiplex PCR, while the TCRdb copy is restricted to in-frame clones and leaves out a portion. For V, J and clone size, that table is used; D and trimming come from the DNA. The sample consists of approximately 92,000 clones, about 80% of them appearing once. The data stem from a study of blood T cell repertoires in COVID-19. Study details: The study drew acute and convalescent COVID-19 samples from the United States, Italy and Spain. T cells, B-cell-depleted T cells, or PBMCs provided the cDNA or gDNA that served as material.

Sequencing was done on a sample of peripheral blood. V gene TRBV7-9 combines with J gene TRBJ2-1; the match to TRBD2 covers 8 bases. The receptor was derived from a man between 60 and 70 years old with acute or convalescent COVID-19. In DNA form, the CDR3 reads TGTGCCAGCAGCCCTACTAGCGGTGAGCAGTTCTTC. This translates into CASSPTSGEQFF.